This T cell receptor (beta chain) comes out of a study of blood T cells in healthy people across ages. Sample-barcoded 5' priming and a J-beta primer mix drove a second PCR of about 6 to 12 cycles. TCRdb independently ran MiXCR on the 5' RACE reads; one entry per CDR3 protein. Among over 1,500,000 distinct CDR3 sequences listed, 35% to 50% were seen once. This clonotype came up a few times. Looked up from germline, CDR1 is KGHSH and CDR2 is LQKENI. The CDR3 runs to 18 residues. V lost 3 bases and J 3 bases, leaving 20 bases between the germline ends. Source material: blood. This sequence originates from a human donor in good health. This chain connects TRBV18 to TRBJ2-2; maybe TRBD2 (6 bases). CDR3: CASSPPRGRAKYTGELFF. As DNA, the CDR3 is TGTGCCAGCTCACCCCCGCGGGGCAGAGCGAAGTACACCGGGGAGCTGTTTTTT.